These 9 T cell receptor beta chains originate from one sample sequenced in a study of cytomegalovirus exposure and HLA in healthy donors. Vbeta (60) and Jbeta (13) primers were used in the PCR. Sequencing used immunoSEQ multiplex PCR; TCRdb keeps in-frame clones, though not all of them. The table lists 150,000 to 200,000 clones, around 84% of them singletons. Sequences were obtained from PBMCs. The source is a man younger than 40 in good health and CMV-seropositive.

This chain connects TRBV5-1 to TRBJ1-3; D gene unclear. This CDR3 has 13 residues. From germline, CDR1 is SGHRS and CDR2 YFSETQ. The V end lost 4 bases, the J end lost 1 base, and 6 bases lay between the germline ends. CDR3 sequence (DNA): TGCGCCAGCAGCCCGGGATCTGGAAACACCATATATTTT. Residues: CASSPGSGNTIYF.

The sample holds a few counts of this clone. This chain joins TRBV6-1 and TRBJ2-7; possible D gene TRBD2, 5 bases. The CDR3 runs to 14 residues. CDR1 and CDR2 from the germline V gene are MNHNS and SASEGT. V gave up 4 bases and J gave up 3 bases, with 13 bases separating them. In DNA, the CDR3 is TGTGCCAGCAGTGTGAGGACTTCCCTCTACGAGCAGTACTTC. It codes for CASSVRTSLYEQYF.

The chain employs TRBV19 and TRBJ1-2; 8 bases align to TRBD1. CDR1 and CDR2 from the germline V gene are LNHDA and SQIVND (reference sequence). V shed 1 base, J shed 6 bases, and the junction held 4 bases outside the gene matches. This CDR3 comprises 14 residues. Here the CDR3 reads CASSIVGQADGYTF. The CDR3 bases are TGTGCCAGTAGTATAGTGGGACAGGCGGATGGCTACACCTTC.

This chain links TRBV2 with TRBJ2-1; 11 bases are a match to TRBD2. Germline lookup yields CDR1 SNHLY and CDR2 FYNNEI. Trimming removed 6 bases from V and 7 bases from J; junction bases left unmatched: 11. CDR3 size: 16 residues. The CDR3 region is CASRRETSGMKNEQFF. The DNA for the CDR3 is TGTGCCAGCAGGAGAGAGACTAGCGGGATGAAAAATGAGCAGTTCTTC.

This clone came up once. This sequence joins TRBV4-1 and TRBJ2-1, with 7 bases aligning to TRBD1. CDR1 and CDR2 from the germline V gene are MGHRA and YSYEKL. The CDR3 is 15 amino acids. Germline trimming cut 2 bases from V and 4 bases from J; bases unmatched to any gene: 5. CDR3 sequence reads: CASSQKRQGYNEQFF. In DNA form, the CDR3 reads TGCGCCAGCAGCCAAAAGCGACAGGGATACAATGAGCAGTTCTTC.

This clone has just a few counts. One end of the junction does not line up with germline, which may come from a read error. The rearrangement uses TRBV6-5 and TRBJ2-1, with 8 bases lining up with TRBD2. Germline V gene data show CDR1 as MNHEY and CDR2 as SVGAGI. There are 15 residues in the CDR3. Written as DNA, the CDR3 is TGTGCCAGCAGTGACTCAACTAGCGGACACAATGAGCAGTTCTTC. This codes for CASSDSTSGHNEQFF.

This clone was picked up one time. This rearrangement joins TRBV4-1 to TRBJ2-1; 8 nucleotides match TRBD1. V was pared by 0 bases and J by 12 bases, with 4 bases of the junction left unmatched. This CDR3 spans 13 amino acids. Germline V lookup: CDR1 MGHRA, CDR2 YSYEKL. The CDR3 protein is CASSQDRDRRQFF. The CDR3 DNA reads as TGCGCCAGCAGCCAAGATAGGGACAGGCGGCAGTTCTTC.

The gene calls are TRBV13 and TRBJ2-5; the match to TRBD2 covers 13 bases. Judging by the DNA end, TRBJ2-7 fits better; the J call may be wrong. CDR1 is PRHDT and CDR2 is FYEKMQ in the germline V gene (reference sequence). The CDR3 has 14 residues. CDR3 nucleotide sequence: TGTGCCAGCAGGACTAGCGGGAGGTCCTACGAGCAGTACTTC. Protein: CASRTSGRSYEQYF.

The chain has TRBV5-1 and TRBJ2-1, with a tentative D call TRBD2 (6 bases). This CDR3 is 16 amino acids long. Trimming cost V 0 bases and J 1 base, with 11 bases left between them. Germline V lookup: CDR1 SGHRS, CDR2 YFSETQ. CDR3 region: CASSLDHAGSYNEQFF. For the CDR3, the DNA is TGCGCCAGCAGCTTGGATCATGCGGGGTCCTACAATGAGCAGTTCTTC.